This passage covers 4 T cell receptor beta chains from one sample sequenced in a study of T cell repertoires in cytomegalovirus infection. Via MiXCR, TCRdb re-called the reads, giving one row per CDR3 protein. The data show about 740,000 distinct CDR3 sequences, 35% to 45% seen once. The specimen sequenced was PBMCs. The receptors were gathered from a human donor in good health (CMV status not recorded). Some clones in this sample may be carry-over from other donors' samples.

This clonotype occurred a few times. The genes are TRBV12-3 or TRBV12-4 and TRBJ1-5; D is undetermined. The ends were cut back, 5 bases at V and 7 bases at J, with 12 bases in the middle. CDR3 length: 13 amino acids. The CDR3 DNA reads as TGTGCCAGCAGTCCGGTCGGGAAACAGCCCCAGCATTTT. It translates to CASSPVGKQPQHF.

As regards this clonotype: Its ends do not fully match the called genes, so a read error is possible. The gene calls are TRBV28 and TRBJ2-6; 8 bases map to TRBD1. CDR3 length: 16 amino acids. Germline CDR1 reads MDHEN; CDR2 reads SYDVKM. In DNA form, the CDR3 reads TGTGCCAGCAGACAGGGGGTTCTCTCTGGGGCCAACGTCCTGTCTTTC. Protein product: CASRQGVLSGANVLSF. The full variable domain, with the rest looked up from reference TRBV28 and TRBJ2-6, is DVKVTQSSRYLVKRTGEKVFLECVQDMDHENMFWYRQDPGLGLRLIYFSYDVKMKEKGDIPEGYSVSREKKERFSLILESASTNQTSMYLCASRQGVLSGANVLSFGAGSRLTVL.

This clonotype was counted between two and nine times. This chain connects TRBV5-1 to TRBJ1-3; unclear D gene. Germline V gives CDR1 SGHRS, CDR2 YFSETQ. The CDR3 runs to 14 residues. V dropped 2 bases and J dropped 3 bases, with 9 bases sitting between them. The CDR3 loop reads CASSLSPYGNTIYF. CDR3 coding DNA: TGCGCCAGCAGCTTATCACCGTATGGAAACACCATATATTTT.

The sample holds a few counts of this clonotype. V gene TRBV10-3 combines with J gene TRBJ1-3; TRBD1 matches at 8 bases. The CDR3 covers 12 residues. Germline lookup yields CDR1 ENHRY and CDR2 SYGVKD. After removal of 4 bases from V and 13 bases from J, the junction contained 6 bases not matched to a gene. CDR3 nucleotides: TGTGCCATCAGTGGCCAGGGGGCGCCGATATATTTT. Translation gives CAISGQGAPIYF.